These 16 T cell receptor beta chains were all obtained from the same sample, sequenced in a study of radiotherapy plus CTLA-4 blockade in lung cancer. Some clones are missing from TCRdb's copy, which holds only in-frame ones; the method was immunoSEQ multiplex PCR. The data hold some 120,000 clones, with roughly 80% observed a single time. Sequencing used peripheral blood, obtained from a patient treated with radiotherapy plus ipilimumab. Every receptor here comes from a human donor with non-small cell lung cancer that progressed on radiotherapy plus ipilimumab. Some clones in this sample may be carry-over from other donors' samples.

The rearrangement links TRBV5-1 to TRBJ2-5; TRBD1 is a possible D gene (6 bases). The V gene lost 0 bases and the J gene lost 5 bases, with 14 bases spanning the gap. Per germline, CDR1 SGHRS and CDR2 YFSETQ. The CDR3 extends over 15 amino acids. The CDR3 coding sequence is TGCGCCAGCAGCTTGGCCGTACAGGGAAGCGAGACCCAGTACTTC. Protein: CASSLAVQGSETQYF.

The gene calls are TRBV18 and TRBJ1-3; 9 positions match TRBD1. The V gene's germline CDR1 is KGHSH and CDR2 LQKENI. CDR3 size: 17 residues. Unmatched junction bases numbered 6, after V lost 3 bases and J lost 0 bases. CDR3 protein: CASSPTGGPLSGNTIYF. The DNA for the CDR3 is TGTGCCAGCTCACCGACAGGGGGGCCCCTCTCTGGAAACACCATATATTTT. Complete variable domain (other parts from reference TRBV18 and TRBJ1-3): NAGVMQNPRHLVRRRGQEARLRCSPMKGHSHVYWYRQLPEEGLKFMVYLQKENIIDESGMPKERFSAEFPKEGPSILRIQQVVRGDSAAYFCASSPTGGPLSGNTIYFGEGSWLTVV.

This chain connects TRBV4-2 to TRBJ2-5, with 7 bases aligning to TRBD2. The V and J ends lost 4 bases and 3 bases, in that order; junction bases with no gene match: 5. The CDR3 has 14 amino acids. The germline gives CDR1 LGHNA, CDR2 YNFKEQ. The chain's CDR3 is CASSLLTSEETQYF. As DNA, the CDR3 is TGTGCCAGCAGCCTCCTTACTAGCGAAGAGACCCAGTACTTC.

J is TRBJ1-4 and V is TRBV4-3; perhaps TRBD1 as D (5 bases). CDR1 and CDR2 from the germline V gene are LGHNA and YSLEER. Between the trimmed V and J ends, which lost 1 base and 8 bases, there was a span of 20 bases. CDR3 length equals 17 residues. For the CDR3, the DNA is TGCGCCAGCAGCCAAGGCGGGATGGGGGGAATCAGGGAAAAACTGTTTTTT. Encoded protein: CASSQGGMGGIREKLFF.

This chain uses TRBV10-3 with TRBJ1-1, with no clear D. Looked up from germline, CDR1 is ENHRY and CDR2 is SYGVKD. The CDR3 totals 11 residues. V lost 3 bases and J lost 4, with 3 bases in between. The DNA for the CDR3 is TGTGCCATCAGTGACATCACTGAAGCTTTCTTT. The encoded protein is CAISDITEAFF.

The rearrangement uses TRBV7-2 and TRBJ2-1, with 7 nucleotides matching TRBD2. Germline CDR1 SGHTA, CDR2 FQGNSA. Losses at the gene ends were 4 bases for V and 10 bases for J; bases not matched to a gene: 7. This CDR3 spans 13 amino acids. The CDR3 DNA follows: TGTGCCAGCAGCTACGCCCGGCGGGGGGAGCAGTTCTTC. It specifies CASSYARRGEQFF.

The chain uses TRBV28 and TRBJ1-5, with TRBD1 as a possible D gene (6 bases). Between the trimmed V and J ends, which lost 0 bases and 6 bases, there was a span of 12 bases. Germline assignment: CDR1 MDHEN and CDR2 SYDVKM. The CDR3 is made up of 15 amino acids. CDR3: CASSLWTGSGQPQHF. CDR3 sequence (DNA): TGTGCCAGCAGTTTATGGACAGGTTCGGGTCAGCCCCAGCATTTT.

The J gene is TRBJ1-1, the V gene TRBV5-5; D gene unclear. Trimming pared 0 bases from V and 5 bases from J, leaving 11 bases between. The CDR3 has 14 amino acids. Per germline, CDR1 SGHKS and CDR2 YYEKEE (reference sequence). CDR3 coding DNA: TGTGCCAGCAGCTTGGTGGGGAGATCGACTGAAGCTTTCTTT. Translated, it gives CASSLVGRSTEAFF.

The V and J genes are TRBV28 and TRBJ1-1, with 8 bases fitting TRBD1. The V gene's germline CDR1 is MDHEN and CDR2 SYDVKM. This CDR3 comprises 13 residues. V gave up 5 bases and J gave up 7 bases; unmatched junction bases: 6. The CDR3 loop is CASSTGGRVEAFF. The CDR3 coding sequence is TGTGCCAGCAGTACAGGGGGACGGGTTGAAGCTTTCTTT.

This clone came up a few times. This chain connects TRBV4-1 to TRBJ2-7; the match to TRBD1 covers 7 bases. This CDR3 is built from 13 residues. Looked up from germline, CDR1 is MGHRA and CDR2 is YSYEKL. V was clipped by 0 bases and J by 4 bases; unmatched bases: 0. Written as DNA, the CDR3 is TGCGCCAGCAGCCAAGACAGGGGGTACGAGCAGTACTTC. Protein: CASSQDRGYEQYF.

The CDR3 here is CASSMGQGLYEQYF. CDR3 bases: TGTGCCAGTAGTATGGGACAGGGTCTCTACGAGCAGTACTTC. The V call is TRBV19, the J call TRBJ2-7, with 9 positions matching TRBD1. V dropped 3 bases and J dropped 3; count of bases not matched to a gene: 3. The CDR3 has 14 amino acids. Germline V gene lookup returns CDR1 LNHDA and CDR2 SQIVND (reference sequence).

This chain uses TRBV5-1 with TRBJ1-2; tentatively, D is TRBD1 (5 bases). From germline, CDR1 is SGHRS and CDR2 YFSETQ. With 4 bases removed from V and 4 bases from J, the gap between germline ends came to 14 bases. The CDR3 covers 14 residues. The CDR3 nucleotides are TGCGCCAGCAGCCCAGCTGGGGGAGGCTATGGCTACACCTTC. This encodes CASSPAGGGYGYTF.

V and J are TRBV9 and TRBJ2-3; 9 bases fit TRBD2. The CDR3 loop spans 15 amino acids. Losses at the gene ends were 2 bases for V and 3 bases for J; bases not matched to a gene: 4. Germline V CDR1 and CDR2: SGDLS, YYNGEE. DNA of the CDR3: TGTGCCAGCAGCGTCCTAGCGGGGAATACAGATACGCAGTATTTT. As protein: CASSVLAGNTDTQYF.

The sample holds a few counts of this clone. The rearrangement links TRBV4-3 to TRBJ2-3; 15 bases fit TRBD2. The CDR3 covers 21 residues. CDR1 and CDR2 (germline): LGHNA, YSLEER. J was trimmed by 2 bases and V by 3 bases; bases with no gene match: 15. This CDR3 reads CASSQRAGTSGGFIYTDTQYF. Written as DNA, the CDR3 is TGCGCCAGCAGCCAGAGGGCCGGGACTAGCGGGGGGTTCATTTACACAGATACGCAGTATTTT.

This chain uses TRBV11-3 with TRBJ1-6; unclear D gene. Trimming cost V 3 bases and J 8 bases, with 8 bases left between them. This CDR3 comprises 13 residues. CDR1 is SGHNT, CDR2 YENEEA, per germline. The CDR3: CASSFDRDSPLHF. The CDR3 DNA is TGTGCCAGCAGCTTCGATAGGGATTCACCCCTCCACTTT.

V gene TRBV6-1 combines with J gene TRBJ1-2, with D tentatively TRBD1 (5 bases). This CDR3 region has 14 residues. V was cut by 4 bases and J by 5 bases, with 14 bases left in between. The germline V gene has CDR1 MNHNS and CDR2 SASEGT. The CDR3 region is CASSALGAPYGYTF. Written as DNA, the CDR3 is TGTGCCAGCAGTGCCCTTGGGGCCCCTTATGGCTACACCTTC.